The 15 T cell receptor beta chains below were found in one sample sequenced in a study of spatial heterogeneity in lung cancer. Regarding time point: sample taken at primary tumor resection. TCRdb ran MiXCR on the 5' RACE reads and lists one entry per CDR3 protein. The table records some 40,000 distinct CDR3 sequences, approximately 5.2% of them present only once. Here the sequenced sample was PBMCs, taken at surgery. All receptors derive from a female donor with early-stage non-small cell lung cancer.

The genes are TRBV28 and TRBJ1-4; D is ambiguous. The V end was cut by 5 bases, the J end by 5 bases, with 12 bases between. This CDR3 has 14 amino acids. Germline CDR1 is MDHEN and CDR2 is SYDVKM. CDR3 DNA: TGTGCCAGCAGTAGATTGGGGTCAAATGAAAAACTGTTTTTT. Protein sequence: CASSRLGSNEKLFF.

V and J are TRBV6-2 or TRBV6-3 and TRBJ1-5; TRBD1 might be the D (5 bases). Germline CDR1 reads MNHEY; CDR2 reads SVGEGT. The CDR3 has 14 residues. Trimming shortened V by 6 bases and J by 6 bases, and 15 bases separated the two germline ends. The CDR3 spells CASSRDSAGQPQHF. The CDR3 DNA is TGTGCCAGCAGCAGGGACTCGGCGGGTCAGCCCCAGCATTTT.

This clonotype was found many times. This rearrangement joins TRBV7-3 to TRBJ1-6; D is unresolved. Trimming shortened V by 2 bases and J by 9 bases, and 11 bases separated the two germline ends. Germline values: CDR1 SGHTA, CDR2 FQGTGA. This CDR3 has 14 residues. Here the CDR3 reads CASSLGVSGSPLHF. CDR3 bases: TGTGCCAGCAGCTTAGGGGTTTCAGGTTCACCCCTCCACTTT. Drawing the rest from reference TRBV7-3 and TRBJ1-6, the complete variable domain is GAGVSQTPSNKVTEKGKYVELRCDPISGHTALYWYRQSLGQGPEFLIYFQGTGAADDSGLPNDRFFAVRPEGSVSTLKIQRTERGDSAVYLCASSLGVSGSPLHFGNGTRLTVT.

This clonotype has a single count. This chain links TRBV12-3 or TRBV12-4 with TRBJ1-5, with 8 bases identical to TRBD1. This CDR3 spans 16 amino acids. Unmatched junction bases numbered 14, after V lost 6 bases and J lost 7 bases. CDR3 coding DNA: TGTGCCAGCAGCCCCGGACAGGGCCCCATTGGGCAGCCCCAGCATTTT. Amino acids: CASSPGQGPIGQPQHF.

This clonotype is deemed medium-sized. J is TRBJ2-5 and V is TRBV5-8, with D hard to call. The CDR3 totals 12 residues. Germline V lookup: CDR1 SGHTS, CDR2 YDEGEE. The V end was cut by 2 bases, the J end by 9 bases, with 11 bases between. In nucleotides, the CDR3 is TGTGCCAGCAGCTTTGGTGGGGTGGCCCAGTACTTC. Encoded protein: CASSFGGVAQYF.

This clonotype was picked up many times. V and J are TRBV2 and TRBJ2-7; no clear D gene. V lost 10 bases and J 0 bases, leaving 16 bases between the germline ends. This CDR3 comprises 14 residues. Germline V lookup: CDR1 SNHLY, CDR2 FYNNEI. CDR3 nucleotide sequence: TGTGCCACTCTCGAGACGGCAAACTCCTACGAGCAGTACTTC. It yields the protein CATLETANSYEQYF.

This clonotype was seen only a few times. The rearrangement links TRBV4-1 to TRBJ1-1, with a possible D match to TRBD1 (6 bases). The CDR3 contains 13 residues. Trimming shortened V by 4 bases and J by 4 bases, and 10 bases separated the two germline ends. From germline, CDR1 is MGHRA and CDR2 YSYEKL. Written as DNA, the CDR3 is TGCGCCAGCAGCCTAACAGGGCTCACTGAAGCTTTCTTT. Translation: CASSLTGLTEAFF.

V gene TRBV20-1 combines with J gene TRBJ2-2, with TRBD2 identical over 15 bases. Germline trimming cut 6 bases from V and 4 bases from J; bases unmatched to any gene: 6. From germline, CDR1 is DFQATT and CDR2 SNEGSKA (reference sequence). This CDR3 has 16 residues. CDR3 residues: CSAQGLAGGRTGELFF. As DNA, the CDR3 is TGCAGTGCCCAGGGACTAGCGGGGGGACGCACCGGGGAGCTGTTTTTT.

Written as DNA, the CDR3 is TGCGCCAGCAGTTACAGGGTTAGCACAGATACGCAGTATTTT. It translates to CASSYRVSTDTQYF. V and J are TRBV10-1 and TRBJ2-3; TRBD1 might be the D (6 bases). CDR1 WNHNN and CDR2 SYGVQD come from the germline V gene (reference sequence). Trimming cost V 5 bases and J 0 bases, with 9 bases left between them. The CDR3 length is 14 residues.

This clonotype came up many times. The CDR3 sequence is CASSYFLGMGPVGYTF. Here the CDR3 DNA reads TGTGCCAGCAGTTACTTTTTGGGCATGGGCCCTGTCGGCTACACCTTC. This chain joins TRBV6-5 and TRBJ1-2, with no clear D. Germline values: CDR1 MNHEY, CDR2 SVGAGI. V lost 1 base and J 8 bases, leaving 20 bases between the germline ends. The CDR3 is 16 residues long.

This clonotype was counted at least ten times. The chain's CDR3 is CASSLKGSAGTGPAFF. DNA for the CDR3: TGTGCCAGCAGCTTAAAAGGGTCGGCCGGGACAGGCCCAGCTTTCTTT. The chain employs TRBV7-3 and TRBJ1-1; the match to TRBD1 covers 8 bases. The CDR3 is 16 amino acids. CDR1 and CDR2 (germline): SGHTA, FQGTGA. V lost 1 base to trimming and J lost 10 bases; unmatched junction nucleotides: 14.

This clonotype came up many times. The chain employs TRBV3-1 and TRBJ1-1; no reliable D call. Trimming removed 0 bases from V and 11 bases from J, with 13 bases in between. The CDR3 extends over 13 amino acids. Germline-derived CDR1 and CDR2 are LGHDT and YNNKEL (reference sequence). CDR3 in DNA: TGTGCCAGCAGCCAAGAAACGGAGCATGGGGCTTTCTTT. Amino acids: CASSQETEHGAFF.

This clonotype was observed a handful of times. The J gene is TRBJ2-7, the V gene TRBV29-1, with D maybe TRBD1 (6 bases). CDR1 and CDR2 (germline): SQVTM, ANQGSEA. The CDR3 runs 14 residues. The V end lost 2 bases, the J end lost 1 base, and 12 bases lay between the germline ends. The CDR3 sequence is CSVEWFGQSYEQYF. The CDR3 region has the DNA TGCAGCGTTGAATGGTTTGGACAGTCCTACGAGCAGTACTTC.

Only a few counts were recorded for this clonotype. The genes are TRBV7-2 and TRBJ2-3, with 7 nucleotides matching TRBD1. V trimming: 5 bases; J trimming: 1 base; junction bases outside the gene matches: 3. The CDR3 sequence is 14 residues long. The germline gives CDR1 SGHTA, CDR2 FQGNSA. The CDR3 region has the DNA TGTGCCAGCAGCAAGGGGGCCGGCACAGATACGCAGTATTTT. Its translation is CASSKGAGTDTQYF.

This clonotype was seen at least ten times. The genes are TRBV3-1 and TRBJ1-5, with D possibly matching TRBD1 (6 bases). The CDR3 has 15 amino acids. CDR1 and CDR2 (germline): LGHDT, YNNKEL (reference sequence). The V gene lost 4 bases and the J gene lost 4 bases, with 14 bases spanning the gap. DNA of the CDR3: TGTGCCAGCAGCCTCACCGACAGGAGTAATCAGCCCCAGCATTTT. This sequence encodes CASSLTDRSNQPQHF.